This TCR beta chain is from a study of cytomegalovirus exposure and HLA in healthy donors. PCR employed 60 Vbeta and 13 Jbeta primers. Here immunoSEQ multiplex PCR was the method, and the copy in TCRdb shows in-frame clones only, minus some. Among some 93,000 clones listed, 82% were seen once. V shed 4 bases and J shed 4 bases, with 12 bases lying between them. CDR1 and CDR2 (germline): SGHTS, YDEGEE. CDR3 length: 14 residues. The rearrangement links TRBV5-8 to TRBJ1-3; D gene uncertain. The sample taken for sequencing was PBMCs. This TCR was sampled from a middle-aged man in good health and CMV-seronegative. The CDR3 protein is CASSPGLAGNTIYF. In nucleotides, the CDR3 is TGTGCCAGCAGCCCGGGGTTAGCGGGAAACACCATATATTTT.